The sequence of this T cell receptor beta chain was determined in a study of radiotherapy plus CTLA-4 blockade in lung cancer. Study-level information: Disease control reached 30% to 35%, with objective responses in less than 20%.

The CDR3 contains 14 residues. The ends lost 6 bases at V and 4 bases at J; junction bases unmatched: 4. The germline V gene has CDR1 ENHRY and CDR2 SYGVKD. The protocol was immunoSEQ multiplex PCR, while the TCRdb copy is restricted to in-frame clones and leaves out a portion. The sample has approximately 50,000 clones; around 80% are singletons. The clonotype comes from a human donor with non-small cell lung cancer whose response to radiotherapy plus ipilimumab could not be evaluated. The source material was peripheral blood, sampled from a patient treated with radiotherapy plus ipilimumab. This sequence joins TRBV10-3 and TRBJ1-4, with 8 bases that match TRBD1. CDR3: CAIRQGADNEKLFF. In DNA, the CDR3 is TGTGCCATCAGGCAGGGGGCGGATAATGAAAAACTGTTTTTT.